The 7 T cell receptor beta chains below all came from one sample that was sequenced in a study of blood T cell repertoires in COVID-19. Produced via immunoSEQ multiplex PCR; TCRdb's table is partial and in-frame only. The sample holds 250,000 to 350,000 clones, 70% to 90% seen once. Sequencing input: PBMCs or T cells enriched from blood (not recorded which). The receptors derive from a woman in her 30s who had recovered from COVID-19.

The rearrangement joins TRBV3-1 (or the pseudogene TRBV3-2) to TRBJ2-5; D perhaps matches TRBD2 (7 bases). The CDR3 contains 15 residues. CDR1 LGHDT and CDR2 YNNKEL come from the germline V gene (reference sequence). Trimming took off 2 bases at V and 4 bases at J, with 14 bases between the two ends. As DNA, the CDR3 is TGTGCCAGCAGCCAAATCGGGGGGCCGCCAGAGACCCAGTACTTC. It specifies CASSQIGGPPETQYF.

The J gene is TRBJ1-1, the V gene TRBV28; 10 bases align to TRBD1. Germline trimming cut 6 bases from V and 0 bases from J; bases unmatched to any gene: 13. The CDR3 totals 18 residues. Per the germline V gene, CDR1 is MDHEN and CDR2 is SYDVKM. The DNA for the CDR3 is TGTGCCAGCAGGTCCGGACAGGGGGGAGCCGCAATGAACACTGAAGCTTTCTTT. Its translation: CASRSGQGGAAMNTEAFF.

The rearrangement uses TRBV6-5 and TRBJ1-1; D is undetermined. The V end was cut by 6 bases, the J end by 7 bases, with 12 bases between. Germline values: CDR1 MNHEY, CDR2 SVGAGI. The CDR3 has 12 amino acids. The CDR3 coding sequence is TGTGCCAGCAGGGAGGCCGGGCATGAAGCTTTCTTT. Its protein product is CASREAGHEAFF.

The V gene is TRBV19, the J gene TRBJ1-5, with 9 bases identical to TRBD1. The germline gives CDR1 LNHDA, CDR2 SQIVND (reference sequence). This CDR3 spans 17 amino acids. J lost 4 bases, V lost 5 bases, and 12 bases had no gene match. The CDR3 DNA follows: TGTGCCAGTAGTTTTGCGGAGGTAGGGACAGGGAATCAGCCCCAGCATTTT. Amino acid sequence: CASSFAEVGTGNQPQHF. Complete variable domain (other parts from reference TRBV19 and TRBJ1-5): DGGITQSPKYLFRKEGQNVTLSCEQNLNHDAMYWYRQDPGQGLRLIYYSQIVNDFQKGDIAEGYSVSREKKESFPLTVTSAQKNPTAFYLCASSFAEVGTGNQPQHFGDGTRLSIL.

The V and J genes are TRBV5-8 and TRBJ1-1, with a weak D call TRBD1 (5 bases). The CDR3 extends over 13 amino acids. Germline CDR1 reads SGHTS; CDR2 reads YDEGEE. V lost 3 bases to trimming and J lost 4 bases, with 10 bases between them. CDR3 residues: CASSSRGFTEAFF. CDR3 coding DNA: TGTGCCAGCAGCTCTCGGGGGTTCACTGAAGCTTTCTTT. The entire variable domain, with the rest obtained from reference TRBV5-8 and TRBJ1-1, is as follows: EAGVTQSPTHLIKTRGQQATLRCSPISGHTSVYWYQQALGLGLQFLLWYDEGEERNRGNFPPRFSGRQFPNYSSELNVNALELEDSALYLCASSSRGFTEAFFGQGTRLTVV.

Here the CDR3 DNA reads TGTGCCAGCAGTGATGGCTCCTCCTACGAGCAGTACTTC. Translation: CASSDGSSYEQYF. The J gene is TRBJ2-7, the V gene TRBV2; the D is unclear. Trimming took off 3 bases at V and 0 bases at J, with 6 bases between the two ends. CDR3 length equals 13 residues. Germline assignment: CDR1 SNHLY and CDR2 FYNNEI. The entire variable domain, with the rest obtained from reference TRBV2 and TRBJ2-7, is as follows: EPEVTQTPSHQVTQMGQEVILRCVPISNHLYFYWYRQILGQKVEFLVSFYNNEISEKSEIFDDQFSVERPDGSNFTLKIRSTKLEDSAMYFCASSDGSSYEQYFGPGTRLTVT.

V is TRBV25-1 and J is TRBJ1-2, with D maybe TRBD1 (5 bases). This CDR3 region has 17 residues. CDR1 MGHDK and CDR2 SYGVNS come from the germline V gene. Deletions cut 5 bases from V and 2 bases from J, with 21 bases between. CDR3 nucleotide sequence: TGTGCCAGCAGTCCTAGAGGCCGGGCTCAGGGAAACTATGGCTACACCTTC. It specifies CASSPRGRAQGNYGYTF.